This T cell receptor beta chain was obtained from a study of blood T cells in healthy people across ages. PCR was performed a second time for about 6 to 12 cycles using a sample-barcoded 5' primer and a J-beta primer mix. TCRdb re-called the 5' RACE reads with MiXCR, one entry per CDR3 protein. The data show around 940,000 distinct CDR3 sequences, roughly 47% seen once. In this sample, this clonotype turned up a few times. The length of the CDR3 is 16 residues. Germline CDR1 and CDR2: MGHDK and SYGVNS. The J segment lost 10 bases and the V segment lost 2 bases, leaving 11 bases of the junction unmatched.

This receptor was identified in a woman aged 55 to 70 in good health. The sample consisted of blood. The chain recombines TRBV25-1 with TRBJ1-4; 9 bases align to TRBD1. The chain's CDR3 is CASSELTGTGSGKLFF. In DNA, the CDR3 is TGTGCCAGCAGTGAACTTACCGGGACAGGGTCGGGAAAACTGTTTTTT. The full variable domain, completed using reference TRBV25-1 and TRBJ1-4, is EADIYQTPRYLVIGTGKKITLECSQTMGHDKMYWYQQDPGMELHLIHYSYGVNSTEKGDLSSESTVSRIRTEHFPLTLESARPSHTSQYLCASSELTGTGSGKLFFGSGTQLSVL.